These T cell receptor beta chains were read from a single sample in a study of blood T cell repertoires in COVID-19. Repertoires were generated with immunoSEQ multiplex PCR, while TCRdb's copy carries only in-frame clones and drops some. Of 150,000 to 200,000 clones in the sample, around 85% were seen once. Sequencing was done on a sample of peripheral blood. These receptors were obtained from a man between 45 and 60 years old who had recovered from COVID-19. CDR3s include the opening cysteine and the closing phenylalanine or tryptophan. D genes are given only for firm matches. Clone size is shown for a subset of rows, as once, few, many or a class of expanded clone.

j_call,clone_size,v_call,d_call,cdr3_nt,cdr3_aa
TRBJ1-6,.,TRBV27,.,TGTGCCAGCAGCTTAGACAGAGGACATTCACCCCTCCACTTT,CASSLDRGHSPLHF
TRBJ2-3,.,TRBV11-2,TRBD2,TGTGCCAGCAGCGGGGGACTAGCGGGAGTGCGCGATACGCAGTATTTT,CASSGGLAGVRDTQYF
TRBJ2-7,once,TRBV7-2,.,TGTGCCAGCAGCCGGGACTTTACCTACGAGCAGTACTTC,CASSRDFTYEQYF
TRBJ1-1,.,TRBV5-1,.,TGCGCCAGCCAGACAGCCCCCGGCGAGAACACTGAAGCTTTCTTT,CASQTAPGENTEAFF
TRBJ2-1,few,TRBV13,.,TGTGCCAGCAGCTTGAGACTCCAGGGGTACAATGAGCAGTTCTTC,CASSLRLQGYNEQFF
TRBJ2-2,.,TRBV30,TRBD1,TGTGCCTGGAGGATTACAGGGGCCACCGGGGAGCTGTTTTTT,CAWRITGATGELFF
TRBJ2-1,.,TRBV9,TRBD1,TGTGCCAGCAGCCCGCGCCCAGGGACAGGGCTTTCCTACAATGAGCAGTTCTTC,CASSPRPGTGLSYNEQFF
TRBJ2-2,.,TRBV6-5,.,TGTGCCAGCAGGACGGACTATTCCACCGGGGAGCTGTTTTTT,CASRTDYSTGELFF
TRBJ1-4,.,TRBV6-5,.,TGTGCCAGCAGGGCGAGGGAATGGGGTGAAAAACTGTTTTTT,CASRAREWGEKLFF
TRBJ1-2,.,TRBV7-2,.,TGTGCCAGCAGTCCTCAACAGAGCAGGGCCTGGGGCTACACCTTC,CASSPQQSRAWGYTF
TRBJ1-6,.,TRBV15,TRBD1,TGTGCCACCAGCAGGCAACAGGGGGCAGGCTCACCCCTCCACTTT,CATSRQQGAGSPLHF
TRBJ1-4,.,TRBV3-1/TRBV3-2,.,TGTGCCAGCAGCAAAGACGGGGTTGATGAAAAACTGTTTTTT,CASSKDGVDEKLFF
TRBJ2-7,.,TRBV28,TRBD2,TGTGCCAGCAGTCTAGGACTAGCGGTATACTACGAGCAGTACTTC,CASSLGLAVYYEQYF
TRBJ2-5,few,TRBV2,TRBD1,TGTGCCAGCAGCGGGGACAGACAAGAGACCCAGTACTTC,CASSGDRQETQYF
TRBJ1-2,.,TRBV19,TRBD1,TGTGCCAGTAGTATCCCATTAGACAGGGGTTACTATGGCTACACCTTC,CASSIPLDRGYYGYTF
TRBJ2-1,.,TRBV28,.,TGTGCCAGCCAACTAGACAAGTACAATGAGCAGTTCTTC,CASQLDKYNEQFF